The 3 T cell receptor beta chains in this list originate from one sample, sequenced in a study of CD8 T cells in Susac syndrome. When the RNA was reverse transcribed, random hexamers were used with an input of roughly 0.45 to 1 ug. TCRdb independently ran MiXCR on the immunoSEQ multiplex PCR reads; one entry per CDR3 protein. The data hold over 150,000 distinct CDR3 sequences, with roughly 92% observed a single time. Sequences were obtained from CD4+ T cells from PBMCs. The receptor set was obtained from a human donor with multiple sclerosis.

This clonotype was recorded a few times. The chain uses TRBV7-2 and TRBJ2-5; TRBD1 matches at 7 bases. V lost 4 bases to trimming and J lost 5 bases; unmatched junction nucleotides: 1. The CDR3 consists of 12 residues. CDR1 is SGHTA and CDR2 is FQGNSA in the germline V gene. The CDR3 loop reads CASSSRGETQYF. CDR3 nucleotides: TGTGCCAGCAGCTCCAGGGGGGAGACCCAGTACTTC.

The CDR3: CASRLGQRPGEQYF. In DNA, the CDR3 is TGTGCCAGCAGATTGGGCCAGAGGCCGGGCGAGCAGTACTTC. The chain links TRBV12-3 or TRBV12-4 to TRBJ2-7; no clear D gene. This CDR3 contains 14 residues. Trimming took off 6 bases at V and 6 bases at J, with 18 bases between the two ends.

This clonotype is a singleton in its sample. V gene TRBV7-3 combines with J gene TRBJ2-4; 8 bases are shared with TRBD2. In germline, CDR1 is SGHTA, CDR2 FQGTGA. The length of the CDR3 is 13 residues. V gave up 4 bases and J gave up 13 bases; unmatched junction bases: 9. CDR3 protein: CASSSIGGAPQYF. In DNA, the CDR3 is TGTGCCAGCAGCTCTATCGGGGGGGCCCCCCAGTACTTC.